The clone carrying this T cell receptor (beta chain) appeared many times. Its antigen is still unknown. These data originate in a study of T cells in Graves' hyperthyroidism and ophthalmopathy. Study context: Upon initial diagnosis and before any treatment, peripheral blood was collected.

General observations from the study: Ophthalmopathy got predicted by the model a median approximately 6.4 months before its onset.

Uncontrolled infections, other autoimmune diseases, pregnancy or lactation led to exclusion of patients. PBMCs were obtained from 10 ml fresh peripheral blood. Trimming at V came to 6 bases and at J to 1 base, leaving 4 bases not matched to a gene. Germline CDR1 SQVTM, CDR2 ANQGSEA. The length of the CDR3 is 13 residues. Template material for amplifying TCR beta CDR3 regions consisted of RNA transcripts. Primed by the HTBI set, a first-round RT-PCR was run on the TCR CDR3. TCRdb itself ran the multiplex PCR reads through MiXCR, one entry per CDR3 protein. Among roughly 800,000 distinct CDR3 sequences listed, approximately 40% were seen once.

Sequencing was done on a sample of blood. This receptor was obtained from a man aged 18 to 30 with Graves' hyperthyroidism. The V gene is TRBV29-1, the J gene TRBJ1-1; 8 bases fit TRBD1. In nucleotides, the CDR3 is TGCAGCGTATGGGACAGGCCGAACACTGAAGCTTTCTTT. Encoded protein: CSVWDRPNTEAFF. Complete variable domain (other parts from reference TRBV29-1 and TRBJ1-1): SAVISQKPSRDICQRGTSLTIQCQVDSQVTMMFWYRQQPGQSLTLIATANQGSEATYESGFVIDKFPISRPNLTFSTLTVSNMSPEDSSIYLCSVWDRPNTEAFFGQGTRLTVV.